This T cell receptor (beta chain) derives from a study of identical twins. Trimming pared 0 bases from V and 3 bases from J, leaving 8 bases between. In germline, CDR1 is LGHDT, CDR2 YNNKEL (reference sequence). The CDR3 length is 14 residues. Unique molecular identifiers were present on the cDNA, and a universal primer site came from template switching. TCRdb re-called the 5' RACE reads with MiXCR, one entry per CDR3 protein. Of around 690,000 distinct CDR3 sequences listed, less than 25% are singletons. To note about this clonotype: Its antigen is unidentified.

Whole-study findings and limits: The study found that models underestimated out-of-frame TCR alpha sharing in monozygotic twins.

In addition, the sample was reused for a study of T cells expressing NK-cell markers.

The sample consisted of PBMCs. This TCR was recovered from a woman aged 18-29 years in good health. The chain links TRBV3-1 to TRBJ2-5; D ambiguous. DNA for the CDR3: TGTGCCAGCAGCCAAGATGAGGCGAAAGAGACCCAGTACTTC. Its protein is CASSQDEAKETQYF.